The 9 T cell receptor beta chains presented below share a single source sample, sequenced in a study of technical replicates of blood from several donors. Repertoires were generated with immunoSEQ multiplex PCR, while TCRdb's copy carries only in-frame clones and drops some. The sample contains about 80,000 clones, 85% to 95% of which appear only once. The sample consisted of T cells isolated from PBMCs. The source of these receptors is a human donor in good health.

In this sample, this clone turned up once. V gene TRBV5-1 combines with J gene TRBJ1-1; D might be TRBD1 (5 bases). From germline, CDR1 is SGHRS and CDR2 YFSETQ. Between the trimmed V and J ends, which lost 1 base and 4 bases, there was a span of 14 bases. This CDR3 contains 15 residues. The CDR3 is CASSLYQGRTTEAFF. The CDR3 nucleotides read TGCGCCAGCAGCTTGTACCAGGGTCGGACCACTGAAGCTTTCTTT.

This chain connects TRBV7-6 to TRBJ2-2; no clear D. Between the trimmed V and J ends, which lost 4 bases and 4 bases, there was a span of 13 bases. The CDR3 extends over 15 amino acids. Per the germline V gene, CDR1 is SGHVS and CDR2 is FNYEAQ. CDR3 amino acids: CASSSTSGGTGELFF. CDR3 DNA: TGTGCCAGCAGCTCTACCTCGGGTGGCACCGGGGAGCTGTTTTTT.

Remarks on this clone: Other DNA sequences in this sample translate to the same CDR3. The chain combines TRBV5-1 with TRBJ1-1; D not resolved. The CDR3 is 13 amino acids. V was clipped by 4 bases and J by 0 bases, with 7 bases between them. Germline lookup yields CDR1 SGHRS and CDR2 YFSETQ. The CDR3 is CASSLGVNTEAFF. The CDR3, as DNA: TGCGCCAGCAGCCTCGGTGTGAACACTGAAGCTTTCTTT. The whole variable domain, filled in from reference TRBV5-1 and TRBJ1-1, reads KAGVTQTPRYLIKTRGQQVTLSCSPISGHRSVSWYQQTPGQGLQFLFEYFSETQRNKGNFPGRFSGRQFSNSRSEMNVSTLELGDSALYLCASSLGVNTEAFFGQGTRLTVV.

V gene TRBV13 combines with J gene TRBJ2-1; no clear D. The V gene's germline CDR1 is PRHDT and CDR2 FYEKMQ (reference sequence). The length of the CDR3 is 13 residues. V was cut by 2 bases and J by 8 bases, with 10 bases left in between. CDR3 protein: CASSLRPRDEQFF. In DNA, the CDR3 is TGTGCCAGCAGCTTAAGGCCTCGGGATGAGCAGTTCTTC. Together with reference TRBV13 and TRBJ2-1, the CDR3 gives the full variable domain: AAGVIQSPRHLIKEKRETATLKCYPIPRHDTVYWYQQGPGQDPQFLISFYEKMQSDKGSIPDRFSAQQFSDYHSELNMSSLELGDSALYFCASSLRPRDEQFFGPGTRLTVL.

The rearrangement links TRBV18 to TRBJ2-7; TRBD1 might be the D (5 bases). Per the germline V gene, CDR1 is KGHSH and CDR2 is LQKENI. V lost 2 bases and J lost 3, with 14 bases in between. This CDR3 is 15 amino acids long. The CDR3, as DNA: TGTGCCAGCTCACCAAAATATGGACACCACTACGAGCAGTACTTC. Protein product: CASSPKYGHHYEQYF.

V and J are TRBV11-3 and TRBJ2-7; TRBD1 might be the D (6 bases). The ends were cut back, 4 bases at V and 3 bases at J, with 13 bases in the middle. Per the germline V gene, CDR1 is SGHNT and CDR2 is YENEEA. CDR3 size: 14 residues. The CDR3 coding sequence is TGTGCCAGCAGCTATTTTACAGGGCACTACGAGCAGTACTTC. Amino acid sequence: CASSYFTGHYEQYF.

The V call is TRBV19, the J call TRBJ2-7, with 7 bases identical to TRBD1. The germline V gene encodes CDR1 LNHDA and CDR2 SQIVND (reference sequence). Unmatched junction bases numbered 10, after V lost 4 bases and J lost 4 bases. This CDR3 has 15 residues. CDR3 protein: CASSSVLGTEYEQYF. The CDR3 nucleotides read TGTGCCAGTAGTAGCGTACTCGGGACAGAGTACGAGCAGTACTTC.

The chain couples TRBV7-9 to TRBJ1-1; the match to TRBD1 covers 8 bases. The J segment lost 8 bases and the V segment lost 4 bases, leaving 3 bases of the junction unmatched. CDR1 and CDR2 from the germline V gene are SEHNR and FQNEAQ (reference sequence). The CDR3 extends over 12 amino acids. CDR3 amino acids: CASSSDRAEAFF. CDR3 DNA: TGTGCCAGCAGCTCGGACAGGGCAGAAGCTTTCTTT.

This chain links TRBV6-5 with TRBJ2-2; the match to TRBD1 covers 7 bases. Germline-derived CDR1 and CDR2 are MNHEY and SVGAGI. The CDR3 consists of 15 residues. With V trimmed by 6 bases and J by 1 base, 5 bases remained unmatched. CDR3: CASSLQGLNTGELFF. CDR3 nucleotide sequence: TGTGCCAGCAGCTTACAGGGGCTGAACACCGGGGAGCTGTTTTTT.